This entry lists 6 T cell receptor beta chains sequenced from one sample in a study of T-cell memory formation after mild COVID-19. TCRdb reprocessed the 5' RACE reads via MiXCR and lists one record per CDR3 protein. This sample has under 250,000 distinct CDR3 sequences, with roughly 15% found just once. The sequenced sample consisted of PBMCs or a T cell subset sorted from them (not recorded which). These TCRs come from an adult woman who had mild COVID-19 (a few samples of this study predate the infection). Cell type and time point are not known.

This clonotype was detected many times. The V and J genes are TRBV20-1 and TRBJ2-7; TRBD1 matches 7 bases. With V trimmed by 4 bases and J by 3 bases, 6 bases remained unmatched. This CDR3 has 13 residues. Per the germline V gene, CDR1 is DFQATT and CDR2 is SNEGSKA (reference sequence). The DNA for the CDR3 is TGCAGTGCTAACGGGGACAGAAGCTACGAGCAGTACTTC. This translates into CSANGDRSYEQYF.

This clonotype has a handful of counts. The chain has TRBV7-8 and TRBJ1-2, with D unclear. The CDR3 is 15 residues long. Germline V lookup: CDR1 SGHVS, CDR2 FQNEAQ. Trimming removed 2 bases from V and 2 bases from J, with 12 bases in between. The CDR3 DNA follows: TGTGCCAGCAGCTTATATACAGAACAAAACTATGGCTACACCTTC. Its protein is CASSLYTEQNYGYTF.

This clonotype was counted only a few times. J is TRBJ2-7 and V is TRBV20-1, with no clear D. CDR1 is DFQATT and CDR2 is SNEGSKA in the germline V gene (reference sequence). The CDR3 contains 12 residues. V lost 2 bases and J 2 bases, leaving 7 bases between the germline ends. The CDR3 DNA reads TGCAGTGCTAGACCAGAAACCTACGAGCAGTACTTC. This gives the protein CSARPETYEQYF.

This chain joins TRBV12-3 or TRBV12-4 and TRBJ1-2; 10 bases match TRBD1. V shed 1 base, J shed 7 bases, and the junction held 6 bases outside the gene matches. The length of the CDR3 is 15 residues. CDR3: CASSLEGQGHTGYTF. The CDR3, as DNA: TGTGCCAGCAGTTTAGAGGGACAGGGGCACACTGGCTACACCTTC.

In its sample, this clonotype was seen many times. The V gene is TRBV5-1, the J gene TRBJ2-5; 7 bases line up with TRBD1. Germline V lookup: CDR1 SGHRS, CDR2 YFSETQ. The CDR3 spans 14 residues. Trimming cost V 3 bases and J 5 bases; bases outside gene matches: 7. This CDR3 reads CASSSGQVGETQYF. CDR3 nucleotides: TGCGCCAGCAGCTCCGGACAGGTTGGCGAGACCCAGTACTTC.

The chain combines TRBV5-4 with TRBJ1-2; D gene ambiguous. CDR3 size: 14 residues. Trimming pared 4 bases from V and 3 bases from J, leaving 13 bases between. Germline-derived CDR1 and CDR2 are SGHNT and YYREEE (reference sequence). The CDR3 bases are TGTGCCAGCAGCCCCTTAGGAGCTCACTATGGCTACACCTTC. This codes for CASSPLGAHYGYTF.